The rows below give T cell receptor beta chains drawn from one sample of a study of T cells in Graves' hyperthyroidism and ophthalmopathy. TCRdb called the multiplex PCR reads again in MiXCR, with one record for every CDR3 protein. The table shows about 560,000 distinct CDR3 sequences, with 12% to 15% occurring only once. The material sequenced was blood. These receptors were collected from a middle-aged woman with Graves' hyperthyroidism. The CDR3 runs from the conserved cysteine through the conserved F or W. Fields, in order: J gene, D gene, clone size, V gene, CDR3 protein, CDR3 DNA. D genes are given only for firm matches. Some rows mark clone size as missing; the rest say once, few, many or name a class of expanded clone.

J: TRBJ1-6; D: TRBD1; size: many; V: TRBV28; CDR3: CASSLLLGTGASPLHF; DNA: TGTGCCAGCAGTTTACTTCTCGGGACAGGGGCATCACCCCTCCACTTT
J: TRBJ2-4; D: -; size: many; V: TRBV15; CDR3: CATSGDRLAKNIQYF; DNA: TGTGCCACCAGCGGAGACAGGCTAGCCAAAAACATTCAGTACTTC
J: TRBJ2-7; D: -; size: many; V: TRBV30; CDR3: CACPRDSYSYEQYF; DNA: TGTGCCTGTCCGCGGGACAGCTACTCCTACGAGCAGTACTTC
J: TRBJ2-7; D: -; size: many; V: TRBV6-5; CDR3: CASSYPSGEQYF; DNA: TGTGCCAGCAGTTATCCCTCCGGCGAGCAGTACTTC
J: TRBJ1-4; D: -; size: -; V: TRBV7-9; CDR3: CASSYGVPSPTNEKLFF; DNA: TGTGCCAGCAGCTACGGGGTCCCTTCGCCAACTAATGAAAAACTGTTTTTT
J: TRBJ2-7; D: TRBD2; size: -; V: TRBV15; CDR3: CATSRDLGGRDYEQYF; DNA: TGTGCCACCAGCAGAGATTTAGGCGGGAGAGATTACGAGCAGTACTTC
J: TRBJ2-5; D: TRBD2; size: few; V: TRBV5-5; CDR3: CASSLSGRAFDETQYF; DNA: TGTGCCAGCAGCCTTAGCGGGAGGGCCTTCGATGAGACCCAGTACTTC
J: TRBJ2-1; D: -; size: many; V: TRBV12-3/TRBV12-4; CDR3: CASSTRTPRRYNEQFF; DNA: TGTGCCAGCAGTACCCGGACACCTAGGCGCTACAATGAGCAGTTCTTC
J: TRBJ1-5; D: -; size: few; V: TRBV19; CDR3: CATQREAGQPQHF; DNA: TGTGCCACCCAGAGGGAGGCAGGTCAGCCCCAGCATTTT
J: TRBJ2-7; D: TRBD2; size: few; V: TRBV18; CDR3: CASSPLQSGTYEQYF; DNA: TGTGCCAGCTCACCACTACAGAGCGGGACCTACGAGCAGTACTTC
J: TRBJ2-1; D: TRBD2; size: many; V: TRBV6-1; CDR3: CASRRELRNEQFF; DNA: TGTGCCAGCAGGCGGGAGCTTAGGAATGAGCAGTTCTTC
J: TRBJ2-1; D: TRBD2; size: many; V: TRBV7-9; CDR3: CASSSTGLAGYNEQFF; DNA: TGTGCCAGCAGCTCAACAGGACTAGCAGGCTACAATGAGCAGTTCTTC
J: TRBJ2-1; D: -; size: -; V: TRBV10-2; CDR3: CASSDPGASTNNEQFF; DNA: TGCGCCAGCAGTGACCCCGGGGCTAGCACAAACAATGAGCAGTTCTTC
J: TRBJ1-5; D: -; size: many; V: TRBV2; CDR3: CATRWTENQPQHF; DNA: TGTGCCACCCGGTGGACAGAGAATCAGCCCCAGCATTTT
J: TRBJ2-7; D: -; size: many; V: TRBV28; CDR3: CASSQAVGPSSYEQYF; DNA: TGTGCCAGCAGTCAAGCGGTGGGACCTAGCTCCTACGAGCAGTACTTC
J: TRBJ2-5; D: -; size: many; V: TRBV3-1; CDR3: CASNFRGQETQYF; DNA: TGTGCCAGCAACTTCCGGGGCCAAGAGACCCAGTACTTC
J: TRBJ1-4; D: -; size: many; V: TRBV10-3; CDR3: CAISEVATNEKLFF; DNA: TGTGCCATCAGTGAAGTTGCAACTAATGAAAAACTGTTTTTT
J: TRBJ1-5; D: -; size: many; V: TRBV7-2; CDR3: CASSIGQNTWGNQPQHF; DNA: TGTGCCAGCAGCATCGGACAGAATACTTGGGGCAATCAGCCCCAGCATTTT
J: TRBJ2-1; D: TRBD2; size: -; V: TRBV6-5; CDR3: CASSYQTSGSLGEQFF; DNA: TGTGCCAGCAGTTACCAGACTAGCGGGAGTTTGGGTGAGCAGTTCTTC
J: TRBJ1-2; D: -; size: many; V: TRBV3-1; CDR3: CASSQGQGYGYTF; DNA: TGTGCCAGCAGCCAAGGTCAGGGGTATGGCTACACCTTC
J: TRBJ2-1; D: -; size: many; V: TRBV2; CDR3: CASMREQFF; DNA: TGTGCCAGCATGCGGGAGCAGTTCTTC
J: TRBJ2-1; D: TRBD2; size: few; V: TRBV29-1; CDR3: CSVEQVAGAVNEQFF; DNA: TGCAGCGTTGAGCAGGTCGCGGGAGCTGTCAATGAGCAGTTCTTC
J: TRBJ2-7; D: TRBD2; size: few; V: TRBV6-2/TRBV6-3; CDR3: CASSDRLAGLNEQYF; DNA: TGTGCCAGCAGCGATAGACTAGCGGGATTAAACGAGCAGTACTTC
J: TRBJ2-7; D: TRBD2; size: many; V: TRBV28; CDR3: CASKRTSGGAYEQYF; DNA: TGTGCCAGCAAGAGGACTAGCGGGGGAGCCTACGAGCAGTACTTC
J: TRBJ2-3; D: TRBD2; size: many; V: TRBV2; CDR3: CASKEREVPDTQYF; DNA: TGTGCCAGCAAAGAGCGGGAGGTCCCAGATACGCAGTATTTT
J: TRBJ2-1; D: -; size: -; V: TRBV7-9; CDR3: CASSLEILAGLGGYNEQFF; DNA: TGTGCCAGCAGCTTAGAAATTCTAGCCGGGCTCGGTGGGTACAATGAGCAGTTCTTC
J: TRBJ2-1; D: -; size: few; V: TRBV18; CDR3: CASSTSHEQFF; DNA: TGTGCCAGCTCCACTAGTCATGAGCAGTTCTTC
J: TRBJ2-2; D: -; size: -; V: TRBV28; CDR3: CASGGEGAPNTGELFF; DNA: TGTGCCAGCGGGGGGGAGGGGGCTCCGAACACCGGGGAGCTGTTTTTT
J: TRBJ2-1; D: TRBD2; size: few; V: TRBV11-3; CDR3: CASSPFGSGTYNEQFF; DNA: TGTGCCAGCAGCCCCTTTGGGAGCGGGACTTACAATGAGCAGTTCTTC
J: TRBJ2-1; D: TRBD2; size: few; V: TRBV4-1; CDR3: CASSQGGLAGAISDEQFF; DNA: TGCGCCAGCAGCCAAGGGGGGCTAGCGGGGGCTATTAGCGATGAGCAGTTCTTC
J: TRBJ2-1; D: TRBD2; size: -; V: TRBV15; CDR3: CATSRDIAGGGGEQFF; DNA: TGTGCCACCAGCAGAGATATTGCGGGGGGGGGTGGTGAGCAGTTCTTC
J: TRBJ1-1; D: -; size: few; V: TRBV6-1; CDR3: CASSEGNSPEAFF; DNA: TGTGCCAGCAGTGAAGGCAACAGCCCTGAAGCTTTCTTT
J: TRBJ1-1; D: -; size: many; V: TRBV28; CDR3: CASSFADYMNTEAFF; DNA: TGTGCCAGCAGTTTCGCGGATTACATGAACACTGAAGCTTTCTTT
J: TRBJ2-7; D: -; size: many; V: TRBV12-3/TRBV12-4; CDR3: CASSLEGGWGYYEQYF; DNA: TGTGCCAGCAGTTTAGAAGGGGGGTGGGGATACTACGAGCAGTACTTC
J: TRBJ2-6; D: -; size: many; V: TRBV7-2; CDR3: CASSLRQGANVLTF; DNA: TGTGCCAGCAGCTTAAGGCAAGGGGCCAACGTCCTGACTTTC
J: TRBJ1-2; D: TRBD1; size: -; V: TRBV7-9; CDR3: CASSPWDRGSGGYTF; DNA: TGTGCCAGCAGCCCCTGGGACAGGGGATCGGGGGGCTACACCTTC
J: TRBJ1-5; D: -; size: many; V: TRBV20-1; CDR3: CSARDRKGISNQPQHF; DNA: TGCAGTGCTAGAGATAGGAAGGGTATTAGCAATCAGCCCCAGCATTTT
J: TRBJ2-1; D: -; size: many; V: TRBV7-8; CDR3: CASSSTDGRTYNEQFF; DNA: TGTGCCAGCAGCTCCACCGACGGACGGACCTACAATGAGCAGTTCTTC
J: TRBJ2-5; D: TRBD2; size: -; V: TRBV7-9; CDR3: CASSPPSAGGPGQYF; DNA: TGTGCCAGCAGCCCCCCGTCGGCGGGAGGGCCAGGACAGTACTTC
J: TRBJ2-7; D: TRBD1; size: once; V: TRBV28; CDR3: CASKGTGHIYEQYF; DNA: TGTGCCAGCAAAGGGACAGGCCATATCTACGAGCAGTACTTC
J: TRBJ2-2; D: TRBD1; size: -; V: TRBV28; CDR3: CASSLPGGNTGELFF; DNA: TGTGCCAGCAGTTTACCAGGGGGAAACACCGGGGAGCTGTTTTTT
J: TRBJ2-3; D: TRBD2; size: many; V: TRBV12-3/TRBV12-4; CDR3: CASSPGTTRDTQYF; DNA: TGTGCCAGCAGCCCCGGGACTACCAGGGATACGCAGTATTTT
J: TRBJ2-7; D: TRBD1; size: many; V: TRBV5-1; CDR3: CASSLDRGLHYEQYF; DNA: TGCGCCAGCAGCCTCGACAGGGGGCTTCACTACGAGCAGTACTTC
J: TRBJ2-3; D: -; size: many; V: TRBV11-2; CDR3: CASTNYQGGADTQYF; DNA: TGTGCCAGCACTAATTACCAGGGGGGCGCAGATACGCAGTATTTT
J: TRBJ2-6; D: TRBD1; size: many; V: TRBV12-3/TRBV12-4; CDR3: CASSFRTGAGANVLTF; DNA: TGTGCCAGCAGTTTTCGGACAGGGGCTGGGGCCAACGTCCTGACTTTC
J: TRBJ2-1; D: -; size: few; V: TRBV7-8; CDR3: CASSGGEGGNNYNEQFF; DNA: TGTGCCAGCAGCGGGGGGGAGGGGGGCAACAACTACAATGAGCAGTTCTTC
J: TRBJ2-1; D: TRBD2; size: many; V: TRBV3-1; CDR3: CASSQDRAGGREQFF; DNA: TGTGCCAGCAGCCAAGATCGAGCGGGAGGGCGTGAGCAGTTCTTC
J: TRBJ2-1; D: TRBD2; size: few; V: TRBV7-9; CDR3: CASSLAGGRPHNEQFF; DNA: TGTGCCAGCAGCTTAGCGGGCGGGAGGCCCCACAATGAGCAGTTCTTC
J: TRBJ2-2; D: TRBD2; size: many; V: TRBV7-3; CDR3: CASSSTTSVEGGTGELFF; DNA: TGTGCCAGCAGCTCCACGACTAGCGTCGAGGGAGGGACCGGGGAGCTGTTTTTT
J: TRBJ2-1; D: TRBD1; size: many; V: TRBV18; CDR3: CASSPLRTGKAADDEQFF; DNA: TGTGCCAGCTCACCACTGAGGACAGGGAAAGCCGCCGACGATGAGCAGTTCTTC
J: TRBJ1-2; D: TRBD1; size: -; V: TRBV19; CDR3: CASSISIVDRGNYGYTF; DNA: TGTGCCAGTAGTATCAGTATTGTGGACAGGGGTAACTATGGCTACACCTTC
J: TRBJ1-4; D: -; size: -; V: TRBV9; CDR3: CASSATDSEKLFF; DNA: TGTGCCAGCAGCGCAACGGACAGTGAAAAACTGTTTTTT
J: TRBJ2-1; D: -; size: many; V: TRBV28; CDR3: CASSSAGWGERGYNEQFF; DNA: TGTGCCAGCAGCTCCGCGGGCTGGGGGGAAAGGGGATACAATGAGCAGTTCTTC
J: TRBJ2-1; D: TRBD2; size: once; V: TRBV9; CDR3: CASSPTGLAGRNEQFF; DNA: TGTGCCAGCAGCCCTACGGGTCTAGCGGGACGGAATGAGCAGTTCTTC
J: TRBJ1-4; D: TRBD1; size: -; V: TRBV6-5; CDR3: CASSYSIRWTGGAPLTNEKLFF; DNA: TGTGCCAGCAGTTACTCGATACGCTGGACAGGGGGCGCGCCTTTAACTAATGAAAAACTGTTTTTT
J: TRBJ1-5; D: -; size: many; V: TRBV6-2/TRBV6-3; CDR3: CASSRETNQPQHF; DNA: TGTGCCAGCAGTCGGGAGACTAATCAGCCCCAGCATTTT